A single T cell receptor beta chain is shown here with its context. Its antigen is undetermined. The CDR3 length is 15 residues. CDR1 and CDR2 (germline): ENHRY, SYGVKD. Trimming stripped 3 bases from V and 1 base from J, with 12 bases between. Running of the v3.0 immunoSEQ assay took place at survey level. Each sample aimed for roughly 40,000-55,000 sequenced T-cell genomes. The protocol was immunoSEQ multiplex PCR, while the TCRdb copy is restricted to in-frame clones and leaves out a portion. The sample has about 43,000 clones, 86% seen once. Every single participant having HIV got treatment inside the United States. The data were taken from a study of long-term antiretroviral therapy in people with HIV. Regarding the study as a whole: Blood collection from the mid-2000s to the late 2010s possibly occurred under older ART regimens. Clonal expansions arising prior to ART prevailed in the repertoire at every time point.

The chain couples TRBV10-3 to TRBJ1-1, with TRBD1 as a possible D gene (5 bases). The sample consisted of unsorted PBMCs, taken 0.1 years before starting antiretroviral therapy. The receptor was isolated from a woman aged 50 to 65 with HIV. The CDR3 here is CAISDFGGGNTEAFF. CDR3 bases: TGTGCCATCAGTGACTTTGGGGGTGGGAACACTGAAGCTTTCTTT.